This TCR beta chain derives from a study of T-cell memory formation after mild COVID-19. Overall study: Largely, the TCR clusters proved donor specific. Study-level results: Unconfirmed was the SARS-CoV-2 specificity of second-wave clones that peaked on day 37. Among clones contracting day 15 to 85, CD4/CD8 was balanced, whereas later expanders leaned CD4+.

V shed 2 bases and J shed 6 bases, with 4 bases lying between them. The V gene's germline CDR1 is MGHDK and CDR2 SYGVNS. The CDR3 loop spans 12 amino acids. TCRdb reprocessed the 5' RACE reads via MiXCR and lists one record per CDR3 protein. Of about 560,000 distinct CDR3 sequences in the sample, roughly 22% were seen once. With regard to this clonotype: Its antigen is as yet unknown.

The source is an adult woman who had mild COVID-19 (a few samples of this study predate the infection). Cell type and time point are not known. The V gene is TRBV25-1, the J gene TRBJ2-2; D remains unclear. Sequenced input: PBMCs or a T cell subset sorted from them (not recorded which). The CDR3 coding sequence is TGTGCCAGCAGTGAAGAAGCCGGGGAGCTGTTTTTT. This encodes CASSEEAGELFF.